This entry concerns a single TCR beta chain. Its antigen is currently not known. It has no much larger one-base neighbor in the sample; base qualities were not kept. The CDR3 sequence holds 14 residues, the cysteine and phenylalanine included. Only the CDR3 DNA is retained, 42 bases long and in frame from the first base. Sequences DFQATT (CDR1) and SNEGSKA (CDR2) are obtained from the germline V gene (reference sequence). V and J are trimmed by 3 bases and 2 bases, and the gene matches miss 3 bases of the junction. Participants in the prospective study were enrolled through a virtual design, were aged about 18 to 89 years, and lived in some 24 United States geographic areas. Cohort assignment in the prospective study relied on participant-reported clinical history from a screening survey and a study questionnaire. ImmuneRACE Cohort 3 recovered participants were defined by two consecutive negative NP/OP PCR tests, healthcare professional clearance, or symptom resolution. Mobile phlebotomists in the prospective study collected whole blood, serum and a nasopharyngeal or oropharyngeal swab from every participant. Over a roughly two-month period, participants in the prospective study had the option of providing additional blood draws and questionnaires. Before DNA extraction, blood samples from the prospective study were shipped at room temperature or frozen.

This specimen belongs to a study of blood T cell repertoires in COVID-19 (dated by TCRdb to 2020 to 2021). With respect to the entire study: Samples from collaborators originated in the United States, Italy and Spain and spanned both the acute and convalescent phases of COVID-19. The material from the prospective study consisted of cDNA or gDNA derived from T cells, B-cell-depleted T cells, or PBMCs. Deeply sampled blood TCRbeta repertoires from subjects exposed to, actively infected with, or recovered from COVID-19 were included in the dataset. The repertoires were released in a freely available public database meant as a resource for research on the immune response to SARS-CoV-2. Samples came from the ongoing ImmuneRACE study (first 160 participants) plus 1,254 subjects from 6 global collaborators. Sample metadata almost always included a de-identified subject ID, COVID-19 status, age in years and sex. HLA class I and class II types, where available, came from metadata supplied by the sample provider rather than from assay-based typing.

Study-level results and caveats: The quantity of clinical and demographic metadata differed by source and by participant and was supplied without curation.

TCRbeta CDR3 regions were amplified from genomic DNA by means of the immunoSEQ Assay, a bias-controlled multiplex PCR. The original methods were these. Within the assay, amplification of reference gene primers was used to estimate how many nucleated cells each sample contained. To quantify the absolute abundance of each unique TCRbeta CDR3 rearrangement, sequence reads were collapsed and filtered. For each sample, productive Simpson clonality was calculated as the square root of Simpson's diversity index over productive rearrangements. TCRdb obtained this table from immuneACCESS and retained in-frame rearrangements with V and J assigned. These tables miss some clones; where compared with another copy, unresolved V genes account for less than half of the shortfall, and the remainder is unexplained. That table supplies the V and J calls and clone size; D and trimming were determined from the DNA. This sample lists approximately 230,000 clones; roughly 91% were detected once. The ten largest account for roughly 4% of the sample.

The chain was built from TRBV20-1 and TRBJ2-7; a stretch of 11 junction bases matches TRBD2. The specimen sequenced was PBMCs or T cells enriched from blood (not recorded which). This TCR was recovered from a woman aged 30 to 39 who had recovered from COVID-19. The DNA sequence is given as TGCAGTGCTAGTAGCGGGAGGGCCCCCTACGAGCAGTACTTC. Translated, it gives CSASSGRAPYEQYF.